The text below deals with one T cell receptor (beta chain). There is no known antigen for this receptor. Per-base qualities were not stored, and no clone one base away is much larger. The receptor library was made with the immunoSEQ multiplex PCR assay. For the multiplex PCR, a mixture combining 60 forward primers for TCR Vbeta segments and 13 reverse primers for TCR Jbeta segments was used. The CDR3 region of rearranged TCR beta genes was amplified from genomic DNA by a multiplex PCR assay. The amplified TCR beta libraries were sequenced on the Illumina HiSeq System as 87-base-pair reads. The source study handled its data this way. Across the roughly 700 repertoires, a later analysis counted tens of millions of unique TCR beta chains, 9.5 million to 13 million of which were shared by at least two donors. Raw reads were error-corrected and collapsed into unique sequences with a nearest-neighbor algorithm that merged closely related sequences to remove PCR and sequencing errors. CDR3 sequences were aligned to IMGT reference sequences to assign V, D and J gene segments. For a sequence to be retained, a match of at least six nucleotides to both a V gene segment and a J gene segment was required. Rearrangements were classified as productive when the CDR3 lacked stop codons and remained in frame with V and J, and all other rearrangements were classified as non-productive. Following IMGT convention, CDR3 was defined as the stretch from the second conserved V-encoded cysteine to the conserved J-encoded phenylalanine. Sequences without an unambiguous match to a single V gene segment were excluded from the earlier analysis of approximately 600 of the donors. In an earlier analysis of a few hundred of the donors, V segments were called functional above 56.7% productive rearrangements and were called segregating when the between-donor standard deviation exceeded 5%. A statistical classification framework was built to diagnose cytomegalovirus status from the catalog of TCR beta chain sequences. V and J gene assignment, in a later analysis, came from comparing TCR nucleotide sequences with IMGT/GENE-DB human TR gene sequences. The TCRdist pipeline was used in a later analysis to assign CDR3 sequences and most-parsimonious VDJ recombination scenarios. In a later analysis, every TCR beta chain was defined by the combination of its CDR3 amino acid sequence and its V-gene family, and reads without a unique V-gene family were dropped. To address suspected cross-contamination and a sequencing artifact, a later analysis removed 450 to 700 highly shared, low-generation-probability nucleotide sequences. For each public chain, a later analysis derived a clonal expansion index from normalized ranks of inferred template counts within each repertoire. In a later analysis, generation probabilities were computed with a VDJ recombination model fitted to out-of-frame rearrangements, and the resulting probabilities were checked against IGoR. A later analysis scored TCR-TCR, TCR-HLA and TCR-CMV co-occurrence with hypergeometric tests, applying a repertoire-size bias correction to TCR pairs. A later analysis estimated false discovery rates by permuting HLA or CMV assignments 20 times. In a later analysis, co-occurring TCRs were grouped using DBSCAN, and TCRdist sequence similarity was added for clustering within HLA-allele-positive subsets. For co-occurrence clustering, repertoires with fewer than 30,000 or more than 120,000 public chains were excluded, along with several repertoires with anomalous nucleotide sharing. Drawn from immuneACCESS, this table holds only the in-frame rearrangements with V and J called that TCRdb kept. Clones are partly lost; checked studies trace under half to an unresolved V gene and leave the rest unexplained. V and J calls and clone size follow that table, whereas D and trimming were derived from the DNA. The sample table shows tens of thousands of clones, and roughly 81% are seen once. Of the sample, 1.5% to 2% is held by the ten largest clones.

The data stem from a study of cytomegalovirus exposure and HLA in healthy donors (dated by TCRdb to about 2017). With regard to the full study: An earlier analysis of some 620 of the donors reported over 250 Gb of sequence data and 117 million unique TCR beta sequences obtained from around 170 million T cells. An early release that covered around 590 HLA-typed donors contained about 300 gigabases of sequencing data and 85 million to 100 million unique TCR sequences. The genetic ancestry cluster associated with self-reported Caucasian donors included about 81% of the roughly 410 genotyped donors. The aim of the study was to test whether cataloging public T cell receptors could identify signatures of past pathogen exposure. Using immunosequencing, the study profiled T cell repertoires from 500 to 800 subjects and related those repertoires to cytomegalovirus serostatus. A separate validation cohort of 100 to 150 different subjects was used in addition to the 666-subject first cohort. To predict cytomegalovirus infection status, the study combined high-throughput TCR immunosequencing, statistical association of individual TCRs with disease status, and machine learning. A later analysis re-analyzed previously published TCR beta repertoires from 550 to 700 donors and added high-resolution HLA genotyping to study TCR occurrence patterns. The later analysis used no new phenotypic data to find candidate immune exposures, relying instead on TCR beta sequences and their occurrence across donors. An earlier analysis of 587 of the donors used high-throughput TCR beta sequencing to judge whether each TCR beta V gene segment behaved as functional or pseudogenic. Donor age, sex, ethnicity and CMV serostatus were compiled alongside the repertoire data. Genome-wide SNP genotypes for about 60% of the roughly 670 donors were used in a later genetic analysis, which treated that subset as a discovery cohort. Every discovery cohort repertoire had been produced on one sequencing platform. HLA typing included class I and class II loci at four-digit resolution. Typing coverage differed by locus: A, B, C, DRB1 and DQB1 were typed in about 629-630 donors, DQA1 in roughly 510, DPA1 in 600 to 610, and DPB1 in 400 to 480. Roughly 5 DR-DQ haplotypes were handled as single units for association and clustering, since linkage in the cohort was strong. On average, over 200,000 unique TCR beta nucleotide sequences were sequenced per donor among about 400 genotyped donors of the cohort, with roughly 19% of those sequences being non-productive.

Germline trimming amounts to 5 bases on V and 5 bases on J, with 9 as the count of junction bases outside the gene matches. The germline V gene (reference sequence) sets CDR1 to SEHNR and CDR2 to FQNEAQ. The CDR3, cysteine through phenylalanine, is 16 amino acids long. The only DNA kept is the CDR3, 48 bases in frame from the first base. The cohort comprised 550 to 700 healthy bone marrow donors. At the time of sampling, all cohort members were nominally healthy, though unrecorded immune exposures were likely present. The donor tested CMV seronegative, placing the donor among the 350 to 400 seronegative members of the cohort. Each donor provided a peripheral blood sample, and peripheral blood mononuclear cells were used for TCR beta sequencing. The Qiagen DNeasy Blood Extraction Kit was used to extract genomic DNA from the blood cell samples. Study-level results and caveats: A cluster of highly shared sequence variants was judged likely to represent a technical artifact of the sequencing pipeline. This cohort had only TCR beta chains sequenced, and the lack of alpha or paired-chain data limited which features could be detected. When HLA alleles, especially DR and DQ, strongly co-occurred, TCR associations were difficult to assign to individual alleles. In a later analysis, several top co-occurrence clusters were reported to appear linked to parvovirus B19, influenza, CMV and Epstein-Barr virus. In vitro tests confirmed that three of the cytomegalovirus-associated TCR beta chains recognize cytomegalovirus antigens. A further reported finding was that TCR beta sequences accurately predicted the HLA-A and HLA-B alleles for most subjects in the first cohort. In a later genetic analysis, fewer N-insertions in productive TCRs were reported among donors in an Asian-associated ancestry cluster than the approximately 710-donor mean. Specific HLA alleles were associated with more than 15,000 TCR beta sequences at a false discovery rate of 0.05 in a later analysis. Roughly uniform sequencing depth across donors was assumed in presence/absence analyses, although this assumption may not hold. Correlated functional status among segregating V segments might reflect linkage disequilibrium, but an unknown experimental factor could not be ruled out. In a later analysis, HLA-associated TCR beta chains were found to be more clonally expanded and to have lower generation probabilities than equally common non-associated chains. An earlier analysis of around 500 of the donors showed that most TCR beta V segments appeared in productive rearrangements either about 87% or about 30% of the time, which broadly matched IMGT annotations. HLA typing was unavailable for some donors at each locus, so association tests used only the typed subset. Some IMGT-functional V segments, including TRBV6-2 and TRBV6-3, could not be told apart with the 87-base-pair reads, so those segments were excluded. In a later analysis, most CMV-associated TCR beta chains were found to appear HLA-restricted, with HLA associations seemingly driven largely by CMV exposure. V-gene and J-gene trimming of TCR beta chains was associated with a missense DCLRE1C variant in a later genetic analysis, and the association was replicated in an independent cohort. In both the original and validation cohorts, the classifier was reported to diagnose cytomegalovirus status with high specificity and sensitivity. Because counts were too low, more than 15 rarely observed V segments, including chromosome 9 orphons, were excluded from the earlier analysis of about 500 of the donors. The study gave a list of around 170 TCR beta chains associated with cytomegalovirus. Immune exposure information for the cohort was limited to CMV serostatus. Across donors, most TCR sequences were observed very rarely, whereas some public TCRs were present in many individuals. According to the authors, the approach could potentially be generalized to other disease states and immunological phenotypes. In a later analysis, TCR association rates were found to vary across HLA loci, with the most associated TCRs seen for DRB1 alleles and the fewest for HLA-C alleles.

Sequencing was carried out using PBMCs. Recombination connected TRBV7-9 to TRBJ2-5; 12 bases in the middle match TRBD2. This TCR derives from a woman between 25 and 40 years old in good health and CMV-seronegative. At the DNA level, the sequence is TGTGCCAGCAGCACACAACTAGCGGGAGGCGTGGAGACCCAGTACTTC. Its protein reads: CASSTQLAGGVETQYF.